The source of this TCR beta chain is a study of neurological immune-mediated disorders. As to this clonotype: Its antigen is not known. The junction departs from germline at one end; a sequencing error may be responsible.

TCRdb re-called the 5' RACE reads through MiXCR, storing one row per CDR3 protein. The data show approximately 45,000 distinct CDR3 sequences, less than 15% seen once. Study-wide findings and caveats: HTLV-1-associated myelopathy had the most TCR clonal expansion, and multiple sclerosis had the least, less than healthy controls. There were no CDR3 amino acid sequences shared by expanded clones across subjects, a result suggesting private repertoires in all groups.

As for time point: longitudinal time-point 3. The unsorted libraries were produced from 2 million PBMCs held at -80 C. Sequencing was done on a sample of PBMCs. This receptor was obtained from a man aged 25-45 years in good health.

CDR3 sequence (DNA): TGTGCCAGCAGCGGAGGGGTGAGCACCGGGGAGCTGTTTTTT. Translation gives CASSGGVSTGELFF. V is TRBV5-1 and J is TRBJ2-2, with D possibly matching TRBD2 (6 bases). Germline loops: CDR1 SGHRS, CDR2 YFSETQ. The CDR3 is 14 amino acids.